This TCR beta chain came from a study of T cell repertoires in cytomegalovirus infection. At the level of the study: Well-studied HLA-B-restricted epitopes and recently identified HLA-C-restricted epitopes of CMV were both used in the study.

Using its own MiXCR run on the reads, TCRdb lists one record per CDR3 protein. Among about 470,000 distinct CDR3 sequences listed, approximately 40% were seen once. Overall study findings and caveats: The ex vivo response was dominated by HLA-C-restricted CMV-specific TCR beta clonotypes. Cumulative public TCR beta family frequency identified carriers of CMV plus the relevant HLA.

Germline CDR1 MDHEN, CDR2 SYDVKM. The CDR3 contains 18 residues. After removal of 2 bases from V and 9 bases from J, the junction contained 18 bases not matched to a gene. Details on this clonotype: Its antigen is unknown.

Here the sequenced sample was cultured PBMCs, taken from culture after CMV antigen stimulation. The sequence was collected from a human donor in good health (CMV status not recorded). Some clones in this sample may be carry-over from other donors' samples. The gene calls are TRBV28 and TRBJ2-1; 8 bases match TRBD1. CDR3 protein: CASSLTLGTGERQSEQFF. In nucleotides, the CDR3 is TGTGCCAGCAGTTTAACGTTGGGGACAGGAGAACGCCAGAGTGAGCAGTTCTTC.